The rows below give T cell receptor beta chains drawn from one sample of a study of prognosis after radiotherapy for stage I lung cancer. TCRdb re-analysed the multiplex PCR reads in MiXCR, keeping a single row per CDR3 protein. The table lists over 50,000 distinct CDR3 sequences, about 37% of them singletons. This sample comprised PBMCs, obtained before or after stereotactic body radiation therapy (not recorded which). These receptor sequences come from a donor over 45 with non-small cell lung cancer. CDR3s include the opening cysteine and the closing phenylalanine or tryptophan. Fields, in order: V gene, clone size, J gene, D gene, CDR3 DNA, CDR3 protein. The D gene is left open where the match is weak. For some rows the clone size is stated as once, few or many, or as a class when expanded; others skip it.

TRBV28	many	TRBJ2-7	TRBD1	TGTGCCAGCAGTCTCCTAACCCTCGCCGGGACAGCCACCTACGAGCAGTACTTC	CASSLLTLAGTATYEQYF
TRBV28	many	TRBJ2-7	.	TGTGCCAGCAGTTCGGGCCAGAACTACGAGCAGTACTTC	CASSSGQNYEQYF
TRBV12-3/TRBV12-4	.	TRBJ1-5	.	TGTGCCAGCGGGGACTTAGATCAGCCCCAGCATTTT	CASGDLDQPQHF
TRBV3-1	many	TRBJ2-5	.	TGTGCCAGCAGCCTCTCGGGGTCAGTTTCGGGGGAGACCCAGTACTTC	CASSLSGSVSGETQYF
TRBV5-1	once	TRBJ2-6	.	TGCGCCAGCAGCTTGGCGGGTTCTACGGGGGCCAACTTCCTGACTTTC	CASSLAGSTGANFLTF
TRBV14	many	TRBJ1-2	.	TGTGCCAGCAGCCCCAGAGGGCGCGAACGGGGCTACACCTTC	CASSPRGRERGYTF
TRBV7-9	many	TRBJ2-1	TRBD1	TGTGCCAGCAGCTTTGGGCCCCGGGACAGCCTACTCTTC	CASSFGPRDSLLF
TRBV5-1	medium-sized	TRBJ2-1	TRBD2	TGCGCCAGCGAGGAGCGGGGGGAGGGGCATGAGCAGTTCTTC	CASEERGEGHEQFF
TRBV7-2	.	TRBJ2-2	.	TGTGCCAGCAGCTTGCGGGCATCTACCACGTCCAGCACCCGGGAGCTGTTTTTT	CASSLRASTTSSTRELFF
TRBV25-1	.	TRBJ2-2	.	TGTGCCAGCAGCCTAGGCGGGGGCTGGGAGCTGTTCTTT	CASSLGGGWELFF
TRBV18	many	TRBJ1-4	.	TGTGCCAGCTCACACGGGGGGACGAATGCCCTTGGTGAAAAACTGTTTTTT	CASSHGGTNALGEKLFF
TRBV5-1	once	TRBJ1-6	TRBD1	TGCGCCAGCAGCCAGACCCTCCTGGACAGGTATTCACCCCTCCACTTT	CASSQTLLDRYSPLHF
TRBV28	.	TRBJ2-5	.	TGTGCCAGCATTTTATCAGGTCCCGGGGAGACCCAGTACTTC	CASILSGPGETQYF
TRBV7-8	.	TRBJ2-1	.	TGTTCCGGCAGCGGCAGAAACAATGAGCAGTTCTTC	CSGSGRNNEQFF
TRBV20-1	many	TRBJ2-1	.	TGCAGTGCTTTAAGGGGTGGGGAACCAATGTTCTTC	CSALRGGEPMFF
TRBV7-9	.	TRBJ2-7	.	TGTGCCATCATGCCAGACAGTGACGAGCAGTACTTC	CAIMPDSDEQYF
TRBV5-1	many	TRBJ2-2	TRBD1	TGCGCCAGCAGCTATACAGGGGTTGGCACCGGGGAGCTGTTTTTT	CASSYTGVGTGELFF
TRBV6-2/TRBV6-3	.	TRBJ2-3	.	TGTGCCAGCAGTTACCCGGACGGAATCACAGATACGCAATATTTT	CASSYPDGITDTQYF
TRBV4-1	many	TRBJ2-2	TRBD2	TGCGCCAGCAGCCAAGTACTAGCGGGAGGAGGTCACGGGGAGCTGTTTTTT	CASSQVLAGGGHGELFF
TRBV27	many	TRBJ1-1	TRBD1	TGTGCCAGCAGTTTTAAGGGGGCCCTGACTGAAGCTTTCTTT	CASSFKGALTEAFF
TRBV11-2	.	TRBJ1-2	.	TGTGCCAGCAGCTGGCGGGGGGCGCTTGGCTACACCTTC	CASSWRGALGYTF
TRBV5-1	few	TRBJ1-1	.	TGCGCCAGCAGCCCTCTTGGGGCCCCACCGGATACTGAAGCTTTCTTT	CASSPLGAPPDTEAFF
TRBV6-5	.	TRBJ2-7	TRBD1	TGTGCCAGCAGTTACTCTACGGGACAGACATCGGCCGAGCAGTACTTC	CASSYSTGQTSAEQYF
TRBV19	many	TRBJ2-2	.	TGTGCCAGTATCGGGGGACAGTCGCGCACCGGGGAGCTGTTTTTT	CASIGGQSRTGELFF
TRBV20-1	many	TRBJ2-5	.	TGCAGTGCTAGCACCCGCCAAGAGACCCAGTACTTC	CSASTRQETQYF
TRBV7-2	.	TRBJ2-1	TRBD2	TGTGCCAGCAGCCACCAGCGGGGGGTGGAGCAGTTCTTC	CASSHQRGVEQFF
TRBV7-9	.	TRBJ2-4	.	TGTGCCAGCAGCTCAGAAGACATTCAGTACTTC	CASSSEDIQYF
TRBV7-2	many	TRBJ2-6	.	TGTGCCAGCAGCCCCCGACCAGGACATCTCACTGGGGCCAACGTCCTGACTTTC	CASSPRPGHLTGANVLTF
TRBV20-1	.	TRBJ1-6	.	TGCAGTGCTACCCAAGGGGGACCGAATTCACCCCTCCAATTT	CSATQGGPNSPLQF
TRBV5-1	many	TRBJ2-3	.	TGCGCCAGCAGTTTGGACAGCACAGATACGCAGTATTTT	CASSLDSTDTQYF
TRBV7-2	many	TRBJ1-2	.	TGTGCCAGCAGCTCACCGGGACTTGTGTGGGGCTACACCTTC	CASSSPGLVWGYTF
TRBV12-3/TRBV12-4	many	TRBJ2-1	.	TGTGCCAGCAGTTTAGAGAGCTCCTACAATGAGCAGTTCTTC	CASSLESSYNEQFF
TRBV30	.	TRBJ1-6	.	TGTGCCTGGAGTCGAGTTTTGGGAGAAAATTCACCCCTCCACTTT	CAWSRVLGENSPLHF
TRBV9	many	TRBJ1-3	.	TGTGCCAGCAGCGTAGGACGGGCAGGGGCGGCAGGAAACACCATATATTTT	CASSVGRAGAAGNTIYF
TRBV30	many	TRBJ2-7	TRBD2	TGTGCCTGGGAGAGGGGGACTAGCGGGCTCCTGGCCTTC	CAWERGTSGLLAF
TRBV28	many	TRBJ1-2	.	TGTGCCAGCAGCGGAAGTAACTATGGCTACACCTTC	CASSGSNYGYTF
TRBV7-3	.	TRBJ2-7	.	TGTGCCAGCAGCTTAAGGGCCGGCGTGAGTGAAGAGCAGTACTTC	CASSLRAGVSEEQYF
TRBV30	.	TRBJ1-2	.	TGTGCCTGGAGAACAACAGCATCTTATTTCTACACCTTC	CAWRTTASYFYTF
TRBV9	many	TRBJ1-3	.	TGTGCCAGCAGCCAAACGGCGGGTTCGGACACCATATATTTT	CASSQTAGSDTIYF
TRBV11-1	many	TRBJ2-7	.	TGTGCCAGCAGCCCAGGGGGGGCGAGGGAGCAGTACTTC	CASSPGGAREQYF
TRBV19	many	TRBJ2-3	TRBD2	TGTGCCAGTAGTACCCCCCACGTAGCGGGGCAAACAGATACGCAGTATTTT	CASSTPHVAGQTDTQYF